Shown below are 26 T cell receptor beta chains from a single sample sequenced in a study of OX40 agonist ivuxolimab in advanced cancers. The assay was immunoSEQ multiplex PCR, and TCRdb's table has in-frame clones only and misses some. Altogether about 61,000 clones are present, approximately 82% being singletons, with the ten largest covering approximately 0.57%. The specimen was CD4+ or CD8+ T cells sorted from blood, collected in a trial of the OX40 agonist ivuxolimab. The receptors derive from an adult with an advanced solid tumor such as melanoma, head and neck, liver or kidney cancer.

This sequence joins TRBV6-1 and TRBJ1-2; 10 nucleotides match TRBD1. Germline V gene sequence: CDR1 MNHNS, CDR2 SASEGT. The ends lost 0 bases at V and 10 bases at J; junction bases unmatched: 5. The CDR3 runs 14 residues. In DNA, the CDR3 is TGTGCCAGCAGTGAAGCGGGACAGGGGTTTGACTACACCTTC. This codes for CASSEAGQGFDYTF.

The V gene is TRBV28, the J gene TRBJ2-5; 14 nucleotides agree with TRBD2. Per the germline V gene, CDR1 is MDHEN and CDR2 is SYDVKM. The CDR3 extends over 17 amino acids. V lost 4 bases to trimming and J lost 1 base; unmatched junction nucleotides: 5. Written as DNA, the CDR3 is TGTGCCAGCAGTTCAGGGACTAGCGGGAGTCCCCAAGAGACCCAGTACTTC. Protein sequence: CASSSGTSGSPQETQYF.

J is TRBJ2-1 and V is TRBV19; 9 nucleotides line up with TRBD2. Germline assignment: CDR1 LNHDA and CDR2 SQIVND (reference sequence). The junction had 10 bases not matched to a gene; V was cut back by 9 bases and J by 7 bases. The CDR3 has 14 residues. This chain's CDR3 is CASSGASGMNEQFF. The CDR3 region has the DNA TGTGCCAGCTCAGGGGCTAGCGGGATGAATGAGCAGTTCTTC.

This clone appeared a few times. The J gene is TRBJ2-7, the V gene TRBV7-9; D is possibly TRBD2 (6 bases). Germline V gene sequence: CDR1 SEHNR, CDR2 FQNEAQ (reference sequence). Trimming took off 1 base at V and 4 bases at J, with 8 bases between the two ends. CDR3 length: 13 residues. CDR3 loop: CASSLEEGYEQYF. CDR3 nucleotide sequence: TGTGCCAGCAGCTTAGAGGAGGGTTACGAGCAGTACTTC.

CDR3 loop: CASSLGTLASGNTIYF. In nucleotides, the CDR3 is TGTGCCAGCAGCTTGGGGACATTAGCCTCTGGAAACACCATATATTTT. This rearrangement joins TRBV5-4 to TRBJ1-3; D might be TRBD1 (5 bases). The CDR3 is made up of 16 amino acids. CDR1 is SGHNT and CDR2 is YYREEE in the germline V gene (reference sequence). V was shortened by 0 bases and J by 0 bases, with 10 bases between the two germline ends.

The rearrangement uses TRBV21-1 and TRBJ1-3. TRBV21-1 is classified as a pseudogene. CDR3 size: 16 residues. The CDR3 reads CASSKARVHSGNTIYF. DNA of the CDR3: TGTGCCAGCAGCAAAGCAAGGGTACACTCTGGAAACACCATATATTTT.

This chain connects TRBV20-1 to TRBJ2-2; possible D gene TRBD2, 6 bases. The CDR3 sequence is 11 residues long. The ends were cut back, 8 bases at V and 5 bases at J, with 9 bases in the middle. Germline-derived CDR1 and CDR2 are DFQATT and SNEGSKA (reference sequence). The CDR3 DNA sequence: TGCAGTCTAGCGCGGACCGGGGAGCTGTTTTTT. Amino acids: CSLARTGELFF.

The chain couples TRBV4-2 to TRBJ2-1; 10 bases line up with TRBD1. The CDR3 runs to 16 residues. CDR1 LGHNA and CDR2 YNFKEQ come from the germline V gene. V trimming: 3 bases; J trimming: 4 bases; junction bases outside the gene matches: 6. The CDR3 spells CASSHSRDRGYNEQFF. The CDR3 coding sequence is TGTGCCAGCAGCCATTCCCGGGACAGGGGTTACAATGAGCAGTTCTTC.

The chain has TRBV10-3 and TRBJ2-3, with a tentative D call TRBD2 (6 bases). The V and J ends lost 6 bases and 1 base respectively, with 8 bases between them. CDR1 ENHRY and CDR2 SYGVKD come from the germline V gene. This CDR3 comprises 13 residues. The chain's CDR3 is CAIRGEGTDTQYF. CDR3 DNA sequence: TGTGCCATCAGAGGGGAGGGCACAGATACGCAGTATTTT.

The J gene is TRBJ2-5, the V gene TRBV19; the D gene is possibly TRBD1 (5 bases). CDR3 length: 13 amino acids. Germline CDR1 reads LNHDA; CDR2 reads SQIVND (reference sequence). V was shortened by 5 bases and J by 7 bases, with 14 bases between the two germline ends. CDR3 nucleotide sequence: TGTGCCAGTAGTGACCAGCAGGGTGGGACCCAGTACTTC. It is translated as CASSDQQGGTQYF.

The chain has TRBV10-3 and TRBJ2-3, with 7 bases identical to TRBD2. Per germline, CDR1 ENHRY and CDR2 SYGVKD. Trimming removed 2 bases from V and 3 bases from J; junction bases left unmatched: 11. This CDR3 comprises 17 residues. CDR3 bases: TGTGCCATCAGTGAGGCCCCGCGGGGGAGCTCTACAGATACGCAGTATTTT. It codes for CAISEAPRGSSTDTQYF.

This clone was picked up a small number of times. This chain connects TRBV30 to TRBJ2-5; D perhaps matches TRBD2 (6 bases). Germline V lookup: CDR1 GTSNPN, CDR2 SVGIG (reference sequence). The CDR3 consists of 15 residues. Trimming shortened V by 0 bases and J by 1 base, and 12 bases separated the two germline ends. The CDR3 DNA reads TGTGCCTGGAGTGTATTAGCGGAACGCCAAGAGACCCAGTACTTC. It specifies CAWSVLAERQETQYF.

The J gene is TRBJ1-4, the V gene TRBV30; weak D call: TRBD1 (5 bases). Germline V CDR1 and CDR2: GTSNPN, SVGIG (reference sequence). The V end lost 2 bases, the J end lost 8 bases, and 9 bases lay between the germline ends. CDR3 length equals 12 residues. CDR3 sequence: CAWSRSGEKLFF. CDR3 DNA: TGTGCCTGGAGTCGGTCAGGGGAAAAACTGTTTTTT.

This chain uses TRBV5-5 with TRBJ1-2; D is uncertain. Between the trimmed V and J ends, which lost 1 base and 5 bases, there was a span of 15 bases. Germline CDR1 and CDR2: SGHKS and YYEKEE (reference sequence). This CDR3 is 15 amino acids long. CDR3 residues: CASSLLDRDGYGYTF. CDR3 DNA: TGTGCCAGCAGCTTGTTGGATCGAGATGGATATGGCTACACCTTC.

The chain employs TRBV28 and TRBJ2-5; TRBD2 matches 8 bases. The J call may be faulty, since TRBJ2-7 better matches the DNA end. Germline values: CDR1 MDHEN, CDR2 SYDVKM. The CDR3 extends over 16 amino acids. Here the CDR3 DNA reads TGTGCCAGCAGTCCACTTCGGGGTAGCGGGACTTACGAGCAGTACTTC. This codes for CASSPLRGSGTYEQYF.

Comment on this clone: At the DNA level, this CDR3 is encoded by other sequences in the same sample as well. The genes are TRBV18 and TRBJ1-1, with D possibly being TRBD1 (5 bases). Germline CDR1 KGHSH, CDR2 LQKENI. The CDR3 covers 13 residues. V was shortened by 5 bases and J by 2 bases, with 9 bases between the two germline ends. The CDR3 protein is CASSEGQNTEAFF. For the CDR3, the DNA is TGTGCCAGCTCAGAGGGGCAAAACACTGAAGCTTTCTTT.

The chain joins TRBV7-5 to TRBJ1-2; the table calls TRBD1, which could not be checked here. TRBV7-5 constitutes a pseudogene. CDR3 length equals 21 residues. The CDR3 DNA reads TGTGCCAGAAGCTCCTACACGACGGGACCAGGGGGGTACTTTTTTAACTATGGCTACACCTTC. Protein: CARSSYTTGPGGYFFNYGYTF.

The chain uses TRBV7-2 and TRBJ2-7, with 7 bases lining up with TRBD2. V trimming: 0 bases; J trimming: 5 bases; junction bases outside the gene matches: 1. The CDR3 has 13 residues. CDR1 is SGHTA, CDR2 FQGNSA, per germline. The CDR3 DNA sequence: TGTGCCAGCAGCTTAGCGGGAGGGAACGAGCAGTACTTC. Its protein product is CASSLAGGNEQYF.

The chain joins TRBV5-4 to TRBJ2-1; 11 nucleotides align to TRBD2. This CDR3 contains 14 residues. The V gene's germline CDR1 is SGHNT and CDR2 YYREEE (reference sequence). V shed 6 bases and J 7 bases; nucleotides not matched to a gene: 6. As DNA, the CDR3 is TGTGCCAGCAACCAGGGACTAGCGGAGAATGAGCAGTTCTTC. Its protein is CASNQGLAENEQFF.

The CDR3, as DNA: TGCAGTGCTAGAATGTACGAGCAGTACTTC. It codes for CSARMYEQYF. The V and J genes are TRBV20-1 and TRBJ2-7, with D hard to call. Germline V lookup: CDR1 DFQATT, CDR2 SNEGSKA (reference sequence). V gave up 2 bases and J gave up 4 bases, with 3 bases separating them. The CDR3 spans 10 residues.

As concerns this clone: Within the sample, other DNA sequences also encode this same CDR3. This rearrangement joins TRBV7-8 to TRBJ2-5, with D unresolved. CDR1 is SGHVS and CDR2 is FQNEAQ in the germline V gene. The CDR3 covers 11 residues. Trimming pared 1 base from V and 5 bases from J, leaving 2 bases between. The CDR3 here is CASSLDETQYF. CDR3 coding DNA: TGTGCCAGCAGCTTAGATGAGACCCAGTACTTC.

J is TRBJ2-2 and V is TRBV29-1; 7 nucleotides match TRBD2. J lost 3 bases, V lost 5 bases, and 6 bases had no gene match. CDR3 length: 14 residues. The germline V gene has CDR1 SQVTM and CDR2 ANQGSEA. In DNA, the CDR3 is TGCAGCGTTTTGACTAGCCGATACACCGGGGAGCTGTTTTTT. Translated: CSVLTSRYTGELFF.

The chain employs TRBV7-9 and TRBJ1-4, with unresolved D. Trimming shortened V by 5 bases and J by 8 bases, and 9 bases separated the two germline ends. Germline loops: CDR1 SEHNR, CDR2 FQNEAQ (reference sequence). The CDR3 covers 12 residues. The DNA for the CDR3 is TGTGCCAGCAGCACCAGCGGGGAAAAACTGTTTTTT. As protein: CASSTSGEKLFF.

The chain carries TRBV20-1 and TRBJ2-5; possibly TRBD1 or TRBD2 for D (5 bases each). CDR3 length: 11 residues. Per germline, CDR1 DFQATT and CDR2 SNEGSKA (reference sequence). V gave up 6 bases and J gave up 5 bases, with 10 bases separating them. This chain's CDR3 is CSAWDVETQYF. The CDR3 coding sequence is TGCAGTGCATGGGACGTTGAGACCCAGTACTTC.

This chain joins TRBV7-2 and TRBJ1-2; tentatively, D is TRBD1 (6 bases). Germline assignment: CDR1 SGHTA and CDR2 FQGNSA. CDR3 length equals 12 residues. The germline V and J ends were trimmed by 5 bases and 7 bases, with 11 bases remaining between them. CDR3 sequence reads: CASSTSGVGYTF. The CDR3 bases are TGTGCCAGCAGCACATCAGGGGTTGGCTACACCTTC.

The V and J genes are TRBV7-6 and TRBJ2-2; D unclear. The CDR3 is 15 residues long. V lost 5 bases, J lost 1 base, and 11 bases lay in between. Germline V gene data show CDR1 as SGHVS and CDR2 as FNYEAQ. DNA of the CDR3: TGTGCCAGCAGCCCAGGCCCAGGGAACACCGGGGAGCTGTTTTTT. Amino acids: CASSPGPGNTGELFF. Using reference TRBV7-6 and TRBJ2-2 for the parts outside the CDR3, the full variable domain is GAGVSQSPRYKVTKRGQDVALRCDPISGHVSLYWYRQALGQGPEFLTYFNYEAQQDKSGLPNDRFSAERPEGSISTLTIQRTEQRDSAMYRCASSPGPGNTGELFFGEGSRLTVL.